One sample yielded the 20 T cell receptor beta chains listed below, sequenced in a study of shared clonotypes between healthy human individuals. Naive CD8 populations comprised CD45RO-negative cells positively selected for CCR7, excluding terminally differentiated effector memory CD45RA+ cells. The protocol was immunoSEQ multiplex PCR, while the TCRdb copy is restricted to in-frame clones and leaves out a portion. The sample gives about 610,000 clones, around 96% of which show up once; about 0.12% is in the top ten. Sequenced material: naive CD8+ T cells sorted from blood. The receptors stem from a woman aged 30 to 39 in good health.

This chain links TRBV9 with TRBJ2-1; unclear D gene. The CDR3 covers 12 residues. V lost 3 bases, J lost 9 bases, and 10 bases lay in between. Germline values: CDR1 SGDLS, CDR2 YYNGEE. The CDR3 sequence: CASSGYPGEQFF. DNA of the CDR3: TGTGCCAGCAGCGGATACCCGGGTGAGCAGTTCTTC.

The gene calls are TRBV7-9 and TRBJ1-2; 8 bases align to TRBD1. V lost 5 bases and J lost 6; bases outside the gene matches: 5. Germline V gene lookup returns CDR1 SEHNR and CDR2 FQNEAQ (reference sequence). The CDR3 covers 13 residues. In DNA form, the CDR3 reads TGTGCCAGCAGCCCGGACAGGGCCCATGGCTACACCTTC. Protein product: CASSPDRAHGYTF.

The chain has TRBV6-6 and TRBJ1-2, with D perhaps TRBD1 (5 bases). V dropped 6 bases and J dropped 3 bases, with 20 bases sitting between them. The germline V gene encodes CDR1 MNHNY and CDR2 SVGAGI (reference sequence). This CDR3 contains 16 residues. The CDR3 DNA is TGTGCCAGCAGGCCCCGGCAGGGCGCGGTTGACTATGGCTACACCTTC. Residues: CASRPRQGAVDYGYTF.

The V gene is TRBV27, the J gene TRBJ2-3, with 8 bases identical to TRBD2. The germline V gene encodes CDR1 MNHEY and CDR2 SMNVEV (reference sequence). J was trimmed by 5 bases and V by 2 bases; bases with no gene match: 9. The CDR3 runs 16 residues. The CDR3 sequence is CASSLRSGSGLDTQYF. The CDR3 DNA sequence: TGTGCCAGCAGTTTACGGAGCGGGAGCGGTTTAGATACGCAGTATTTT.

The V gene is TRBV6-5, the J gene TRBJ2-7; D remains unclear. Germline V lookup: CDR1 MNHEY, CDR2 SVGAGI. This CDR3 comprises 15 residues. V was pared by 1 base and J by 6 bases, with 16 bases between. CDR3: CASSYYSGPTVEQYF. The CDR3 DNA is TGTGCCAGCAGTTACTATTCGGGCCCCACTGTCGAGCAGTACTTC.

This clone has just one count. The chain couples TRBV7-9 to TRBJ1-2, with D perhaps matching TRBD1 (5 bases). The CDR3 runs to 16 residues. CDR1 SEHNR and CDR2 FQNEAQ come from the germline V gene (reference sequence). V lost 5 bases and J lost 6, with 22 bases in between. CDR3 sequence: CASSHGGRGAFDGYTF. In DNA, the CDR3 is TGTGCCAGCAGCCATGGTGGGAGGGGAGCCTTTGATGGCTACACCTTC.

The chain employs TRBV6-6 and TRBJ2-7; D unclear. The CDR3 totals 12 residues. V shed 5 bases and J shed 5 bases, with 10 bases lying between them. CDR1 is MNHNY and CDR2 is SVGAGI in the germline V gene (reference sequence). CDR3 sequence: CASSKESNEQYF. In nucleotides, the CDR3 is TGTGCCAGCAGTAAAGAAAGCAACGAGCAGTACTTC.

The chain has TRBV2 and TRBJ2-1, with unresolved D. CDR3 size: 15 residues. Germline V gene lookup returns CDR1 SNHLY and CDR2 FYNNEI. V shed 2 bases and J shed 4 bases, with 12 bases lying between them. Here the CDR3 reads CASSESTSLYNEQFF. The CDR3, as DNA: TGTGCCAGCAGTGAATCAACAAGCCTATACAATGAGCAGTTCTTC.

The V call is TRBV18, the J call TRBJ1-2; 7 positions agree with TRBD1. There are 20 residues in the CDR3. The germline CDR1 and CDR2 sequences are KGHSH and LQKENI. V shed 3 bases and J 3 bases; nucleotides not matched to a gene: 22. CDR3 nucleotides: TGTGCCAGCTCACCCGACAGGGCGGGGGACCATGGCGGAGACTACTATGGCTACACCTTC. Protein: CASSPDRAGDHGGDYYGYTF.

This rearrangement joins TRBV5-1 to TRBJ2-7; tentatively, D is TRBD1 (6 bases). The CDR3 extends over 13 amino acids. V was cut by 3 bases and J by 2 bases, with 9 bases left in between. CDR1 and CDR2 from the germline V gene are SGHRS and YFSETQ. The CDR3 loop reads CASSSGQTYEQYF. The CDR3 bases are TGCGCCAGCAGCTCCGGACAGACCTACGAGCAGTACTTC.

The chain is built from TRBV30 and TRBJ2-5, with D perhaps TRBD1 or TRBD2 (5 bases each). The CDR3 totals 15 residues. CDR1 and CDR2 (germline): GTSNPN, SVGIG (reference sequence). Trimming pared 0 bases from V and 1 base from J, leaving 12 bases between. CDR3 amino acids: CAWSVGVASQETQYF. In nucleotides, the CDR3 is TGTGCCTGGAGTGTGGGGGTAGCCTCCCAAGAGACCCAGTACTTC.

V usage is TRBV28 and J usage is TRBJ2-7, with D possibly TRBD1 on 5 matching bases. Trimming removed 3 bases at V and 4 bases at J, with 13 bases between. Germline V gene sequence: CDR1 MDHEN, CDR2 SYDVKM. This CDR3 is 14 amino acids long. The CDR3 here is CASSFDSMLYEQYF. The CDR3 nucleotides read TGTGCCAGCAGTTTCGACAGTATGTTGTACGAGCAGTACTTC.

The V gene is TRBV27, the J gene TRBJ2-7; 7 nucleotides align to TRBD2. Germline trimming cut 1 base from V and 5 bases from J; bases unmatched to any gene: 14. The CDR3 length is 17 residues. Germline CDR1 and CDR2: MNHEY and SMNVEV (reference sequence). The CDR3: CASSLLSKGGPAHEQYF. CDR3 sequence (DNA): TGTGCCAGCAGTTTATTATCTAAGGGAGGGCCAGCCCACGAGCAGTACTTC.

This chain links TRBV5-4 with TRBJ1-3; TRBD1 might be the D (5 bases). The CDR3 covers 15 residues. Germline CDR1 and CDR2: SGHNT and YYREEE (reference sequence). Trimming shortened V by 1 base and J by 2 bases, and 10 bases separated the two germline ends. The CDR3 here is CASSLYRGPGNTIYF. The CDR3 DNA follows: TGTGCCAGCAGCTTGTATCGGGGACCTGGAAACACCATATATTTT.

The rearrangement uses TRBV5-5 and TRBJ2-1, with 9 bases that match TRBD1. The CDR3 is 15 residues long. Germline-derived CDR1 and CDR2 are SGHKS and YYEKEE (reference sequence). V gave up 3 bases and J gave up 7 bases; unmatched junction bases: 8. CDR3 DNA sequence: TGTGCCAGCAGCTACCCGGGACAGGGCATAAATGAGCAGTTCTTC. Translation gives CASSYPGQGINEQFF. Based on the CDR3 plus reference TRBV5-5 and TRBJ2-1, the full variable domain is DAGVTQSPTHLIKTRGQQVTLRCSPISGHKSVSWYQQVLGQGPQFIFQYYEKEERGRGNFPDRFSARQFPNYSSELNVNALLLGDSALYLCASSYPGQGINEQFFGPGTRLTVL.

This chain uses TRBV29-1 with TRBJ2-3; D uncertain. Trimming removed 7 bases at V and 0 bases at J, with 17 bases between. CDR3 length: 15 amino acids. Germline V gene lookup returns CDR1 SQVTM and CDR2 ANQGSEA. The chain's CDR3 is CSALIAGTSTDTQYF. CDR3 nucleotide sequence: TGCAGCGCCCTAATTGCTGGCACTAGCACAGATACGCAGTATTTT.

This clone was picked up one time. V gene TRBV29-1 combines with J gene TRBJ2-7; 14 positions agree with TRBD2. This CDR3 comprises 17 residues. J was trimmed by 0 bases and V by 6 bases; bases with no gene match: 10. Germline-derived CDR1 and CDR2 are SQVTM and ANQGSEA. In DNA form, the CDR3 reads TGCAGCGTAGCGGGACTAGCGGGAGCCCCTAGCTCCTACGAGCAGTACTTC. This translates into CSVAGLAGAPSSYEQYF.

This chain joins TRBV6-6 and TRBJ2-1; TRBD1 agrees at 9 bases. The CDR3 is 14 amino acids. In germline, CDR1 is MNHNY, CDR2 SVGAGI (reference sequence). After removal of 5 bases from V and 9 bases from J, the junction contained 8 bases not matched to a gene. The CDR3 DNA follows: TGTGCCAGCAGTCCCCGGGACAGGGCGCGTGAGCAGTTCTTC. Its protein is CASSPRDRAREQFF.

As concerns this clone: Within the sample, other DNA sequences also encode this same CDR3. The rearrangement uses TRBV7-8 and TRBJ2-1; 11 bases line up with TRBD2. Looked up from germline, CDR1 is SGHVS and CDR2 is FQNEAQ. The CDR3 totals 14 residues. The trim removed 4 bases at V and 5 bases at J, leaving 1 base unmatched. This CDR3 is CASSSGLADNEQFF. The CDR3 bases are TGTGCCAGCAGCTCGGGACTAGCGGACAATGAGCAGTTCTTC.

The chain couples TRBV5-1 to TRBJ2-7; unclear D gene. Trimming took 3 bases from V and 4 from J, leaving 11 bases between them. Germline assignment: CDR1 SGHRS and CDR2 YFSETQ. The CDR3 spans 13 residues. The CDR3 loop is CASSWSEGYEQYF. CDR3 DNA sequence: TGCGCCAGCAGCTGGTCAGAAGGGTACGAGCAGTACTTC.